These 20 T cell receptor beta chains came from one sample sequenced in a study of radiotherapy plus CTLA-4 blockade in lung cancer. Assay used: immunoSEQ multiplex PCR; TCRdb lists only in-frame clones, some missing. The profile covers roughly 120,000 clones, with roughly four fifths appearing a single time and 3% to 4% taken by the ten largest. Sequenced here: peripheral blood, sampled from a patient treated with radiotherapy plus ipilimumab. All receptors derive from a human donor with non-small cell lung cancer that progressed on radiotherapy plus ipilimumab. Some clones in this sample may be carry-over from other donors' samples.

The genes are TRBV2 and TRBJ2-3, with D hard to call. Germline-derived CDR1 and CDR2 are SNHLY and FYNNEI. Trimming cost V 1 base and J 3 bases, with 2 bases left between them. The CDR3 has 12 residues. The CDR3 sequence: CASSEDTDTQYF. The CDR3 region has the DNA TGTGCCAGCAGTGAAGATACAGATACGCAGTATTTT. The full variable domain, rest sourced from reference TRBV2 and TRBJ2-3, is EPEVTQTPSHQVTQMGQEVILRCVPISNHLYFYWYRQILGQKVEFLVSFYNNEISEKSEIFDDQFSVERPDGSNFTLKIRSTKLEDSAMYFCASSEDTDTQYFGPGTRLTVL.

The chain joins TRBV5-1 to TRBJ2-7, with D perhaps TRBD2 (6 bases). Germline loops: CDR1 SGHRS, CDR2 YFSETQ. Trimming removed 4 bases from V and 6 bases from J, with 11 bases in between. The CDR3 totals 12 residues. In DNA form, the CDR3 reads TGCGCCAGCAGCACGTGGGGGGTCGAGCAGTACTTC. Amino acid sequence: CASSTWGVEQYF.

This chain uses TRBV5-8 with TRBJ1-3, with D possibly matching TRBD1 (5 bases). The CDR3 runs to 18 residues. V was shortened by 0 bases and J by 2 bases, with 18 bases between the two germline ends. Germline V CDR1 and CDR2: SGHTS, YDEGEE. The DNA of the CDR3 is TGTGCCAGCAGCTTGGTCGGGGGATCGCCGCGAGCTGGAAACACCATATATTTT. Its protein product is CASSLVGGSPRAGNTIYF.

The CDR3, as DNA: TGTGCCACCTCTGATGGGATTTCATCACCCCTCCACTTT. It encodes CATSDGISSPLHF. The V and J genes are TRBV27 and TRBJ1-6; D gene uncertain. The V end lost 10 bases, the J end lost 10 bases, and 17 bases lay between the germline ends. Germline values: CDR1 MNHEY, CDR2 SMNVEV (reference sequence). The CDR3 loop spans 13 amino acids.

The V call is TRBV7-9, the J call TRBJ2-2; D ambiguous. Per germline, CDR1 SEHNR and CDR2 FQNEAQ (reference sequence). The ends were cut back, 3 bases at V and 6 bases at J, with 17 bases in the middle. The CDR3 contains 16 residues. CDR3 sequence: CASSFIPPPGAGELFF. The CDR3 nucleotides are TGTGCCAGCAGCTTTATTCCCCCCCCTGGTGCCGGGGAGCTGTTTTTT.

A single count supports this clone. The chain uses TRBV2 and TRBJ2-7; 7 bases map to TRBD1. Germline assignment: CDR1 SNHLY and CDR2 FYNNEI. The CDR3 totals 14 residues. V was clipped by 5 bases and J by 6 bases; unmatched bases: 10. The CDR3 loop reads CASSSTGALSEQYF. The CDR3 DNA follows: TGTGCCAGCAGTAGTACAGGGGCTTTGAGCGAGCAGTACTTC.

The rearrangement links TRBV4-1 to TRBJ2-5; perhaps TRBD1 as D (5 bases). The CDR3 contains 14 residues. Germline V gene lookup returns CDR1 MGHRA and CDR2 YSYEKL. Trimming took 1 base from V and 5 from J, leaving 11 bases between them. In DNA form, the CDR3 reads TGCGCCAGCAGCCAAGGACAGAAGGGGGAGACCCAGTACTTC. Translated: CASSQGQKGETQYF.

This clone showed up just once. V is TRBV9 and J is TRBJ1-1; tentatively, D is TRBD1 (6 bases). The V gene lost 0 bases and the J gene lost 2 bases, with 23 bases spanning the gap. Germline V gives CDR1 SGDLS, CDR2 YYNGEE. This CDR3 spans 19 amino acids. CDR3 coding DNA: TGTGCCAGCAGCGTAGGGAGGAACAGAGGGGGTTACCGAAACACTGAAGCTTTCTTT. This encodes CASSVGRNRGGYRNTEAFF.

The chain carries TRBV4-1 and TRBJ2-1, with 7 bases that match TRBD2. The CDR3 loop spans 15 amino acids. Germline V gene lookup returns CDR1 MGHRA and CDR2 YSYEKL. J lost 6 bases, V lost 0 bases, and 5 bases had no gene match. The DNA of the CDR3 is TGCGCCAGCAGCCAAGATTGGCGGGGGAGCAATGAGCAGTTCTTC. Translating it yields CASSQDWRGSNEQFF.

V usage is TRBV4-1 and J usage is TRBJ2-3; 12 positions match TRBD2. V lost 4 bases and J lost 2; bases outside the gene matches: 10. Germline CDR1 reads MGHRA; CDR2 reads YSYEKL. The CDR3 runs to 18 residues. The CDR3 reads CASSRYLTSGGNTDTQYF. The CDR3 DNA reads TGCGCCAGCAGCCGGTACTTAACTAGCGGGGGGAACACAGATACGCAGTATTTT.

About this clone itself: A read error may produce the germline difference seen at one junction end. Other DNA sequences in this specimen translate into the identical CDR3. V and J are TRBV7-2 and TRBJ1-5; 9 bases fit TRBD1. CDR1 SGHTA and CDR2 FQGNSA come from the germline V gene. The CDR3 length is 18 residues. CDR3 coding DNA: TGTGCCAGCAGCTTACGGGACAGGGACCATTATAGCAACCAGCCCCAGCATTTT. It codes for CASSLRDRDHYSNQPQHF.

The genes are TRBV29-1 and TRBJ1-3; 7 bases fit TRBD1. J was trimmed by 2 bases and V by 3 bases; bases with no gene match: 1. CDR3 length: 13 residues. The germline gives CDR1 SQVTM, CDR2 ANQGSEA. The CDR3 DNA reads as TGCAGCGTTGATGGACAGGCTGGAAACACCATATATTTT. Residues: CSVDGQAGNTIYF.

This chain connects TRBV5-8 to TRBJ2-5; 7 bases fit TRBD1. The CDR3 runs to 17 residues. The V and J ends lost 5 bases and 1 base, in that order; junction bases with no gene match: 14. Germline CDR1 reads SGHTS; CDR2 reads YDEGEE. The CDR3 sequence is CASSSGQRAVFQETQYF. The CDR3 bases are TGTGCCAGCAGTTCGGGACAGAGGGCCGTATTCCAAGAGACCCAGTACTTC.

The chain carries TRBV6-5 and TRBJ2-2; 9 nucleotides agree with TRBD1. The CDR3 has 15 residues. V dropped 5 bases and J dropped 7; count of bases not matched to a gene: 8. Germline-derived CDR1 and CDR2 are MNHEY and SVGAGI. CDR3 sequence: CASSPDRGYSGELFF. CDR3 DNA sequence: TGTGCCAGCAGTCCTGACAGGGGGTACAGCGGGGAGCTGTTTTTT.

Comment on this clone: One end of the junction does not line up with germline, which may come from a read error. This chain connects TRBV2 to TRBJ2-1, with 12 bases that match TRBD2. CDR1 and CDR2 from the germline V gene are SNHLY and FYNNEI. The CDR3 totals 13 residues. CDR3 nucleotide sequence: TGTGCCAGCAGTGACAGGACTAGCGGGGCGCAAGTCTTC. Translating it yields CASSDRTSGAQVF.

This clone was seen just once. This chain connects TRBV4-3 to TRBJ2-4; unclear D gene. This CDR3 is 13 amino acids long. V lost 3 bases and J lost 11, with 14 bases in between. From germline, CDR1 is LGHNA and CDR2 YSLEER. CDR3 coding DNA: TGCGCCAGCAGCCAGGGCCTGGCGGCATTTCAGTACTTC. Translating it yields CASSQGLAAFQYF.

The V call is TRBV6-5, the J call TRBJ2-1; 9 nucleotides align to TRBD2. The junction had 2 bases not matched to a gene; V was cut back by 1 base and J by 4 bases. CDR3 length: 15 amino acids. CDR1 is MNHEY and CDR2 is SVGAGI in the germline V gene. In DNA, the CDR3 is TGTGCCAGCAGTTACTGGACTAGCGCTTACAATGAGCAGTTCTTC. Its translation: CASSYWTSAYNEQFF.

The chain carries TRBV15 and TRBJ1-1; D remains ambiguous. Trimming removed 0 bases at V and 11 bases at J, with 10 bases between. CDR3 length: 12 amino acids. Germline V lookup: CDR1 LNHNV, CDR2 YYDKDF (reference sequence). The CDR3 spells CATSRDRVEAFF. CDR3 in DNA: TGTGCCACCAGCAGAGATCGAGTTGAGGCTTTCTTT.

The chain couples TRBV7-2 to TRBJ1-4; D unresolved. Germline CDR1 SGHTA, CDR2 FQGNSA. CDR3 size: 12 residues. Trimming took 3 bases from V and 9 from J, leaving 8 bases between them. CDR3 amino acids: CASSFRAQKLFF. Here the CDR3 DNA reads TGTGCCAGCAGCTTCCGCGCCCAAAAACTGTTTTTT.

The chain has TRBV11-2 and TRBJ2-2; 7 positions match TRBD2. The CDR3 extends over 17 amino acids. The V gene's germline CDR1 is SGHAT and CDR2 FQNNGV. Trimming removed 2 bases from V and 5 bases from J; junction bases left unmatched: 11. The CDR3 nucleotides read TGTGCCAGCAGCTTAAGTTGGATTAGCGGGCGTACCGGGGAGCTGTTTTTT. Amino acid sequence: CASSLSWISGRTGELFF.